The 14 T cell receptor beta chains presented below share a single source sample, sequenced in a study of OX40 agonist ivuxolimab in advanced cancers. Using immunoSEQ multiplex PCR, the repertoire was profiled, and TCRdb retains in-frame clones only, with some absent. The top ten clones hold 1.5% to 2% of a sample with tens of thousands of clones, approximately 80% of them seen once. The sequencing here drew on CD4+ or CD8+ T cells sorted from blood, taken in a trial of the OX40 agonist ivuxolimab. The receptors derive from an adult with an advanced solid tumor such as melanoma, head and neck, liver or kidney cancer.

There are a few counts of this clone. The J gene is TRBJ2-1, the V gene TRBV4-2, with D uncertain. The CDR3 loop spans 13 amino acids. Germline assignment: CDR1 LGHNA and CDR2 YNFKEQ. V shed 0 bases and J shed 4 bases, with 4 bases lying between them. The CDR3 here is CASSQDGYNEQFF. CDR3 DNA sequence: TGTGCCAGCAGCCAAGATGGGTACAATGAGCAGTTCTTC.

This rearrangement joins TRBV5-1 to TRBJ2-1; possible D gene TRBD2, 6 bases. The CDR3 length is 16 residues. V gave up 3 bases and J gave up 9 bases, with 22 bases separating them. CDR1 is SGHRS, CDR2 YFSETQ, per germline. CDR3 nucleotide sequence: TGCGCCAGCAGCTCCCCTAGACTAGTAATATTTGGTGAGCAGTTCTTC. Translation: CASSSPRLVIFGEQFF.

The rearrangement joins TRBV4-2 to TRBJ1-6; D is unclear. This CDR3 is built from 12 residues. CDR1 LGHNA and CDR2 YNFKEQ come from the germline V gene. Trimming removed 1 base from V and 10 bases from J, with 5 bases in between. This CDR3 is CASSQASSPLHF. In DNA, the CDR3 is TGTGCCAGCAGCCAAGCCAGCTCACCCCTCCACTTT.

The genes are TRBV25-1 and TRBJ2-3; D uncertain. From germline, CDR1 is MGHDK and CDR2 SYGVNS. The CDR3 loop spans 16 amino acids. V was cut by 0 bases and J by 3 bases, with 13 bases left in between. CDR3 region: CASSEYPRDGTDTQYF. The CDR3 DNA sequence: TGTGCCAGCAGTGAATATCCCCGTGATGGGACAGATACGCAGTATTTT.

The J gene is TRBJ1-3, the V gene TRBV7-6, with D possibly TRBD1 on 5 matching bases. V lost 5 bases and J lost 0, with 14 bases in between. CDR1 is SGHVS, CDR2 FNYEAQ, per germline. The CDR3 has 16 amino acids. The CDR3 sequence: CASSLGQGLSGNTIYF. The CDR3 region has the DNA TGTGCCAGCAGCCTAGGACAAGGCCTCTCTGGAAACACCATATATTTT.

As for this clone: Other nucleotide sequences in the sample specify the same CDR3. The chain recombines TRBV9 with TRBJ2-2; 8 positions match TRBD2. Germline V CDR1 and CDR2: SGDLS, YYNGEE. Losses at the gene ends were 5 bases for V and 0 bases for J; bases not matched to a gene: 9. CDR3 length: 17 amino acids. In nucleotides, the CDR3 is TGTGCCAGCAGTTATCCCGGACTAGCACCGAACACCGGGGAGCTGTTTTTT. Translation gives CASSYPGLAPNTGELFF. Filled out from reference TRBV9 and TRBJ2-2, the complete variable domain reads DSGVTQTPKHLITATGQRVTLRCSPRSGDLSVYWYQQSLDQGLQFLIQYYNGEERAKGNILERFSAQQFPDLHSELNLSSLELGDSALYFCASSYPGLAPNTGELFFGEGSRLTVL.

The chain employs TRBV28 and TRBJ1-1; the match to TRBD1 covers 7 bases. The CDR3 consists of 13 residues. V lost 4 bases, J lost 8 bases, and 7 bases stayed unmatched. The V gene's germline CDR1 is MDHEN and CDR2 SYDVKM. The CDR3 loop is CASSSQDRREAFF. In DNA, the CDR3 is TGTGCCAGCAGTTCCCAGGACAGGAGAGAAGCTTTCTTT.

V is TRBV11-3 and J is TRBJ2-2; D uncertain. Trimming took 2 bases from V and 1 from J, leaving 5 bases between them. The CDR3 consists of 14 residues. CDR1 is SGHNT and CDR2 is YENEEA in the germline V gene. DNA for the CDR3: TGTGCCAGCAGCTTACAGCGGAACACCGGGGAGCTGTTTTTT. It is translated as CASSLQRNTGELFF.

For this clone: Other DNA sequences in the sample encode the same CDR3. The V and J genes are TRBV20-1 and TRBJ1-2; unclear D gene. The V end was cut by 2 bases, the J end by 7 bases, with 2 bases between. The CDR3 sequence is 9 residues long. Germline V gene sequence: CDR1 DFQATT, CDR2 SNEGSKA (reference sequence). CDR3 bases: TGCAGTGCTAGACCTGGCTACACCTTC. Translated: CSARPGYTF.

This chain uses TRBV18 with TRBJ1-1; TRBD1 matches 9 bases. The J segment lost 1 base and the V segment lost 3 bases, leaving 9 bases of the junction unmatched. This CDR3 contains 17 residues. CDR1 KGHSH and CDR2 LQKENI come from the germline V gene. Here the CDR3 DNA reads TGTGCCAGCTCACCTGCCGGAGGGGACAGGGCGAACACTGAAGCTTTCTTT. Protein: CASSPAGGDRANTEAFF.

The V and J genes are TRBV19 and TRBJ2-5, with D hard to call. CDR1 and CDR2 from the germline V gene are LNHDA and SQIVND (reference sequence). V was cut by 7 bases and J by 1 base, with 13 bases left in between. The CDR3 length is 14 residues. The DNA for the CDR3 is TGTGCCAGTACCATGGGAACTGCCCAAGAGACCCAGTACTTC. Its translation: CASTMGTAQETQYF.

V is TRBV25-1 and J is TRBJ2-5; D perhaps matches TRBD1 (6 bases). V was shortened by 6 bases and J by 7 bases, with 15 bases between the two germline ends. This CDR3 region has 13 residues. Germline V gives CDR1 MGHDK, CDR2 SYGVNS. In nucleotides, the CDR3 is TGTGCCAGCAGGGACAGCGTATTGGGGACCCAGTACTTC. This encodes CASRDSVLGTQYF.

The chain is built from TRBV2 and TRBJ1-1, with unresolved D. This CDR3 comprises 12 residues. Between the trimmed V and J ends, which lost 6 bases and 4 bases, there was a span of 9 bases. CDR1 and CDR2 (germline): SNHLY, FYNNEI. The CDR3 DNA reads as TGTGCCAGCAGGGGCGCCGGCACTGAAGCTTTCTTT. Protein product: CASRGAGTEAFF.

This CDR3 reads CASSEAGEIEAFF. The CDR3 coding sequence is TGTGCCAGCAGTGAAGCAGGGGAGATTGAAGCTTTCTTT. The chain links TRBV2 to TRBJ1-1; D may be TRBD1 (5 bases). V shed 0 bases and J shed 7 bases, with 9 bases lying between them. The length of the CDR3 is 13 residues. Germline CDR1 and CDR2: SNHLY and FYNNEI.